This TCR beta chain was identified in a study of beta chain features in type 1 diabetes. Looking at the study overall: Taken together, all samples contributed 107,917,701 examined sorted cells.

Since all of the isolated RNA was reverse transcribed, expressed TCRB transcripts were what got sequenced. About 3.6 million reads were obtained on average from naive, central memory and regulatory T cell samples. TCRdb's table, derived via immunoSEQ multiplex PCR, lists solely in-frame clones and lacks some. This table holds hundreds of thousands of clones, 68% found once. A remark on this clone: Its antigen is not known.

The length of the CDR3 is 14 residues. The ends lost 4 bases at V and 8 bases at J; junction bases unmatched: 4. Germline V gene sequence: CDR1 SGHTA, CDR2 FQGNSA. Study observations and caveats: It was not settled here whether HLA type affects TCRB rearrangement. Type 1 diabetes patients had VDJ junctions that carried fewer insertions and more deletions.

The chain couples TRBV7-2 to TRBJ2-7, with TRBD2 matching 14 bases. Sequencing used naive CD4+ T cells from blood. This clonotype originated in a man aged 25 to 45 in good health. The CDR3 DNA reads as TGTGCCAGCAGCTCGGGACTAGCGGGAGCTAAGCAGTACTTC. Encoded protein: CASSSGLAGAKQYF.